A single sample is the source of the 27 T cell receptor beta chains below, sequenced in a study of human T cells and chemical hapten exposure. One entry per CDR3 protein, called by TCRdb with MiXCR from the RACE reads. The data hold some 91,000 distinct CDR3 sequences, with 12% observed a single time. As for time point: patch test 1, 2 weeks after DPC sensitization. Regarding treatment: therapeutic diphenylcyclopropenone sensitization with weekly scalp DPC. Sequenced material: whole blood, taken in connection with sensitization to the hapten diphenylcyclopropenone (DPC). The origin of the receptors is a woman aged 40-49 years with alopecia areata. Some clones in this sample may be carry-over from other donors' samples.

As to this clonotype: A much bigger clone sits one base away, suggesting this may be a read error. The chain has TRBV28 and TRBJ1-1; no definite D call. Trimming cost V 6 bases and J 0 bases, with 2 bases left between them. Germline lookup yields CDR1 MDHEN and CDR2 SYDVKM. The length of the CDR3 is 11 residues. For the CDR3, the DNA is TGTGCCAGCAGGGTGAACACTGAAGCTTTCTTT. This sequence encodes CASRVNTEAFF.

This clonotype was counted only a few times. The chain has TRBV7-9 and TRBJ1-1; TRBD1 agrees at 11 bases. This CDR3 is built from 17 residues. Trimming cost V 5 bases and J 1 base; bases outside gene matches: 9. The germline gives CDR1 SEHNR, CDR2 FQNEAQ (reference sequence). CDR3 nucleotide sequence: TGTGCCAGCAGCCTCTGGACAGGGGGCGGCCCGAACACTGAAGCTTTCTTT. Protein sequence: CASSLWTGGGPNTEAFF.

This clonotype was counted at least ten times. CDR3 in amino acids: CASSSATETNEQFF. The CDR3 DNA sequence: TGTGCCAGCAGTTCAGCGACAGAAACCAATGAGCAGTTCTTC. The rearrangement joins TRBV6-2 or TRBV6-3 to TRBJ2-1, with D possibly matching TRBD1 (5 bases). This CDR3 region has 14 residues. The germline gives CDR1 MNHEY, CDR2 SVGEGT. The ends were cut back, 4 bases at V and 6 bases at J, with 13 bases in the middle.

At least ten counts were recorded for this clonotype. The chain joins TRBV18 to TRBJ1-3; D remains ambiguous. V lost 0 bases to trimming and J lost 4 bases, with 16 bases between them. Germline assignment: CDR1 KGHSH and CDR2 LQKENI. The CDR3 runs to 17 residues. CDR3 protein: CASSPPSAAKLGNTIYF. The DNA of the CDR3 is TGTGCCAGCTCACCACCTTCGGCCGCTAAACTAGGAAACACCATATATTTT.

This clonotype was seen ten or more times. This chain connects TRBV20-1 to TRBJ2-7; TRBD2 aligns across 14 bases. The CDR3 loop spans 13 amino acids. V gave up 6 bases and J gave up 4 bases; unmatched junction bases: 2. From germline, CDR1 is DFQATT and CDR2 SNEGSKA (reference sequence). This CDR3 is CSAGTSGSYEQYF. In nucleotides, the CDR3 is TGCAGTGCCGGGACTAGCGGGAGTTACGAGCAGTACTTC.

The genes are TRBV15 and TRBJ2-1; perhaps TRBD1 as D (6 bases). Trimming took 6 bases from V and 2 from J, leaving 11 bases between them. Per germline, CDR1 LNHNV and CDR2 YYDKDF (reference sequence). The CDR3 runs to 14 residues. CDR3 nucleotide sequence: TGTGCCACCAGATTGACAGGTACCTACAATGAGCAGTTCTTC. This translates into CATRLTGTYNEQFF.

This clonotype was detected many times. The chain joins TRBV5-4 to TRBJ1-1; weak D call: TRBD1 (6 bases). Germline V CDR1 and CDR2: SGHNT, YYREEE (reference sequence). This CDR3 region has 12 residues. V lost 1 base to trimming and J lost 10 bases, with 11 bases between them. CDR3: CASSLKGVGAFF. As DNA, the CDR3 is TGTGCCAGCAGCTTGAAGGGGGTCGGAGCTTTCTTT.

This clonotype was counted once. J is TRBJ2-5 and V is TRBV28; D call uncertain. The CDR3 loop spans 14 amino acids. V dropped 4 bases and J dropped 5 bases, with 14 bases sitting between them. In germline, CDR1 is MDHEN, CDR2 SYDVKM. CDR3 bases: TGTGCCAGCAGTTCTTTCCCCTTGGAGGAGACCCAGTACTTC. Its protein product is CASSSFPLEETQYF.

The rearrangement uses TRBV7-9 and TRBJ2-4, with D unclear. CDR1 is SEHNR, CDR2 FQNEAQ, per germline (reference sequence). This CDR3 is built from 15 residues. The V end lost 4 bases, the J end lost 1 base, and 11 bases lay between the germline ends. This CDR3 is CASSSFTVAKNIQYF. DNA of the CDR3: TGTGCCAGCAGCTCCTTCACGGTGGCCAAAAACATTCAGTACTTC.

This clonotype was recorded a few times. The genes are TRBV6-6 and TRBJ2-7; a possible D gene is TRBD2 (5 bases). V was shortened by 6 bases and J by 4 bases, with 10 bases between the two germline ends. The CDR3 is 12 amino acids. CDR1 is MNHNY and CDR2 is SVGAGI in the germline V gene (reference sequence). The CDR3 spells CASSSVAYEQYF. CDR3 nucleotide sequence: TGTGCCAGCAGCTCGGTAGCGTACGAGCAGTACTTC.

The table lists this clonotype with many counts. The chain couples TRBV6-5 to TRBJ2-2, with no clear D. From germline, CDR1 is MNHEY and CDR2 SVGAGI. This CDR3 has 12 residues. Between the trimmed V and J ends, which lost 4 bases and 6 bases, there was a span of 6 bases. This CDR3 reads CASSSLAGELFF. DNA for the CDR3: TGTGCCAGCAGTTCGCTAGCCGGGGAGCTGTTTTTT.

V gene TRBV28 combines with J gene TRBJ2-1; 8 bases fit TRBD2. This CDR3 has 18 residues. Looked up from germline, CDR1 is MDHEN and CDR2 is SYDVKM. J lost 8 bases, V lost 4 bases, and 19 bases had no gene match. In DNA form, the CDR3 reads TGTGCCAGCAGTTCCGGGAACGGGGGACTAGTCAGGAACTATGAGCAGTTCTTC. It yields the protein CASSSGNGGLVRNYEQFF.

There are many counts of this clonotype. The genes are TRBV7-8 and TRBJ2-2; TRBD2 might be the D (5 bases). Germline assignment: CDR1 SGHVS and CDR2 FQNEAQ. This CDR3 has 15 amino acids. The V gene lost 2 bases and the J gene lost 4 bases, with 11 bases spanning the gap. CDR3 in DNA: TGTGCCAGCAGCTTATTCGGGGTCTCCACCGGGGAGCTGTTTTTT. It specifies CASSLFGVSTGELFF. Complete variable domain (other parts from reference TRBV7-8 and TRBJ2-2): GAGVSQSPRYKVAKRGQDVALRCDPISGHVSLFWYQQALGQGPEFLTYFQNEAQLDKSGLPSDRFFAERPEGSVSTLKIQRTQQEDSAVYLCASSLFGVSTGELFFGEGSRLTVL.

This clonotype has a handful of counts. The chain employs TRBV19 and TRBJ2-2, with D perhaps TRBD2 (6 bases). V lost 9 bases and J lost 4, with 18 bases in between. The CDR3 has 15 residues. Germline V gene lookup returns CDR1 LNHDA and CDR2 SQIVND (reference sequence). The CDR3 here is CASRHGGMSTGELFF. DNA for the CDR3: TGTGCCAGCCGGCACGGGGGAATGTCCACCGGGGAGCTGTTTTTT. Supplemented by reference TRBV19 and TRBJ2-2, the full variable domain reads DGGITQSPKYLFRKEGQNVTLSCEQNLNHDAMYWYRQDPGQGLRLIYYSQIVNDFQKGDIAEGYSVSREKKESFPLTVTSAQKNPTAFYLCASRHGGMSTGELFFGEGSRLTVL.

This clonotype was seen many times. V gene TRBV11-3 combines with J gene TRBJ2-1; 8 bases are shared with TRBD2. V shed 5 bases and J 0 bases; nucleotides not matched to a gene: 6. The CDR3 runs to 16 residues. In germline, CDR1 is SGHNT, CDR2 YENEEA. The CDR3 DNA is TGTGCCAGCAGCCGCCGGACTAGCCTCTCCTACAATGAGCAGTTCTTC. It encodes CASSRRTSLSYNEQFF.

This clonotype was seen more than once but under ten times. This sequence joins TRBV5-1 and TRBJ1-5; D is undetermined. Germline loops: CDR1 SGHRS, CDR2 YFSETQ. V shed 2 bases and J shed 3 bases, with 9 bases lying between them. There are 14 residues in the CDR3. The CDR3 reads CASSLSEFNQPQHF. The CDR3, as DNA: TGCGCCAGCAGCTTATCAGAGTTCAATCAGCCCCAGCATTTT. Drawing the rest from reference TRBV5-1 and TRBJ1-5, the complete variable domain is KAGVTQTPRYLIKTRGQQVTLSCSPISGHRSVSWYQQTPGQGLQFLFEYFSETQRNKGNFPGRFSGRQFSNSRSEMNVSTLELGDSALYLCASSLSEFNQPQHFGDGTRLSIL.

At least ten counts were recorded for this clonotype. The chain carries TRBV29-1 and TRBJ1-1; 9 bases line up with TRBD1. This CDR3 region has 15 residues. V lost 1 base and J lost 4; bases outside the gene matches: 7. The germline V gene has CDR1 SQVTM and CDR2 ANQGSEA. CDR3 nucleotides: TGCAGCGTTGAAGGGCCACAGGGGGCGCGCACTGAAGCTTTCTTT. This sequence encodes CSVEGPQGARTEAFF.

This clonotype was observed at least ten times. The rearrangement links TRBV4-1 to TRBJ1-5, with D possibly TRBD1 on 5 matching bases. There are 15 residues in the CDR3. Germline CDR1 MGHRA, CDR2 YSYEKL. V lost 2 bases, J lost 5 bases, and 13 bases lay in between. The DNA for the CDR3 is TGCGCCAGCAGCCAATTCATGCAGGGAGATCAGCCCCAGCATTTT. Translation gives CASSQFMQGDQPQHF.

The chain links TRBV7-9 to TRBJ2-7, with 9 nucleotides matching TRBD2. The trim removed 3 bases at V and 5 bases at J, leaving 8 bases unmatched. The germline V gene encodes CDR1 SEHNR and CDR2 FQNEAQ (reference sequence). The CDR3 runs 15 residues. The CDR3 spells CASSFAGLAINEQYF. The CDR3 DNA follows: TGTGCCAGCAGCTTCGCAGGACTAGCGATCAACGAGCAGTACTTC.

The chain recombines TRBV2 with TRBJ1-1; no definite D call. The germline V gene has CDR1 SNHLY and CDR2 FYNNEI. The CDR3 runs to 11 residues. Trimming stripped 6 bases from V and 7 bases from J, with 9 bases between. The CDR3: CASRNGVEAFF. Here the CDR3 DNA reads TGTGCCAGCAGGAATGGGGTTGAAGCTTTCTTT.

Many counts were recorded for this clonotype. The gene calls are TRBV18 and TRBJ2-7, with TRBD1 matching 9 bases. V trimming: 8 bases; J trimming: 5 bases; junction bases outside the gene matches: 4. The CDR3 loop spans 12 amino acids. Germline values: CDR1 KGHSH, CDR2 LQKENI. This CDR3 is CASSRDRDEQYF. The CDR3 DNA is TGTGCCAGCAGCCGGGACAGGGACGAGCAGTACTTC.

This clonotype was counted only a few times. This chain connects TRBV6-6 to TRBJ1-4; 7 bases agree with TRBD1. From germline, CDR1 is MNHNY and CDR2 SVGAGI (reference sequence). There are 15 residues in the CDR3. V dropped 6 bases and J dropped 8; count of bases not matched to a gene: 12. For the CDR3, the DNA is TGTGCCAGCAGCACAGACACAGGGGTGTGGGAAAAACTGTTTTTT. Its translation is CASSTDTGVWEKLFF.

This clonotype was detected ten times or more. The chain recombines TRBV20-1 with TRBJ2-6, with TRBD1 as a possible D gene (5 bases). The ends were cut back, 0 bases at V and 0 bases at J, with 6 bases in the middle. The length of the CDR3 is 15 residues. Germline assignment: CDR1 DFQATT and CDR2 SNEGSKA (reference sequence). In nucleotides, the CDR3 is TGCAGTGCTAGAGACAGGGTCTCTGGGGCCAACGTCCTGACTTTC. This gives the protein CSARDRVSGANVLTF.

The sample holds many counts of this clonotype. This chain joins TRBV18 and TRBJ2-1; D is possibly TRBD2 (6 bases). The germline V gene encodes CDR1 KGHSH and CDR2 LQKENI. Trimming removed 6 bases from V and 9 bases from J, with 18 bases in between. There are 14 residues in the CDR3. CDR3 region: CASSIQTGAGEQFF. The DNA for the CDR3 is TGTGCCAGCTCCATCCAGACGGGAGCCGGTGAGCAGTTCTTC.

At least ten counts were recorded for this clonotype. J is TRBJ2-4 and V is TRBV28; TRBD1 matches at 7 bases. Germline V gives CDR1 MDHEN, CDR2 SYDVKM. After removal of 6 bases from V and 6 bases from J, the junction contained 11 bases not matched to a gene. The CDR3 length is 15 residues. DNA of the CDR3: TGTGCCAGCAGACCAGGGGGTACCTCCCCAAACATTCAGTACTTC. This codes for CASRPGGTSPNIQYF.

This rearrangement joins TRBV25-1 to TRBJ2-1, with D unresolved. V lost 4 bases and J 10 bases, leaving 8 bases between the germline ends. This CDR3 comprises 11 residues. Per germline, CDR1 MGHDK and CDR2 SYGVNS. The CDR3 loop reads CASSGTVEQFF. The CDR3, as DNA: TGTGCCAGCAGTGGGACGGTCGAGCAGTTCTTC. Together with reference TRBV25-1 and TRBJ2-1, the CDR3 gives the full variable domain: EADIYQTPRYLVIGTGKKITLECSQTMGHDKMYWYQQDPGMELHLIHYSYGVNSTEKGDLSSESTVSRIRTEHFPLTLESARPSHTSQYLCASSGTVEQFFGPGTRLTVL.

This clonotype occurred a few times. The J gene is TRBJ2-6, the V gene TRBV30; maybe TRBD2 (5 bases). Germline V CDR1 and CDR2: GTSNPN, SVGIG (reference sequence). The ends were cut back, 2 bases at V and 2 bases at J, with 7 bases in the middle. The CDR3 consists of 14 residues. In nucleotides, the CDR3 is TGTGCCTGGAGTTTCGGGGCTGGGGCCAACGTCCTGACTTTC. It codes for CAWSFGAGANVLTF.